This section outlines one TCR beta chain sequence together with its context. Its matching antigen is unknown. Some clones are missing from TCRdb's copy, which holds only in-frame ones; the method was immunoSEQ multiplex PCR. The sample lists 72,000 or so clones, less than 85% occurring once. The data were taken from a study of OX40 agonist ivuxolimab in advanced cancers. About the study: Intravenous ivuxolimab was administered to patients every 2 weeks at 0.01 to 10 mg/kg. General study results and limits: Antigen targets of the expanded peripheral T cells went undetermined.

Patients had blood sampled at baseline and again on cycle 4 day 1 and cycle 7 day 1. The V end was cut by 2 bases, the J end by 4 bases, with 9 bases between. Germline CDR1 SGDLS, CDR2 YYNGEE. The CDR3 sequence is 13 residues long. The chain has TRBV9 and TRBJ2-5; TRBD1 might be the D (5 bases). The sequence was collected from an adult with an advanced solid tumor such as melanoma, head and neck, liver or kidney cancer. The sample consisted of CD4+ or CD8+ T cells sorted from blood, taken in a trial of the OX40 agonist ivuxolimab. CDR3 bases: TGTGCCAGCAGCGTCGACAGTGGAGAGACCCAGTACTTC. The encoded protein is CASSVDSGETQYF.